This T cell receptor (beta chain) was sequenced in a study of blood T cell repertoires in COVID-19. About the research overall: Some COVID-19 samples were acute and others convalescent; all came from the United States, Italy and Spain.

This clone was found many times. Original handling: From reference gene primer amplification, estimates of nucleated cell counts were derived. Sequencing used immunoSEQ multiplex PCR; TCRdb keeps in-frame clones, though not all of them. V and J calls and clone size follow that table, whereas D and trimming were derived from the DNA. The sample has 140,000 to 150,000 clones, 65% to 85% seen once; the top ten hold around 8.7%. The CDR3 consists of 14 residues. The germline gives CDR1 SNHLY, CDR2 FYNNEI. J lost 7 bases, V lost 10 bases, and 13 bases had no gene match. V and J are TRBV2 and TRBJ2-7; TRBD2 agrees at 10 bases. The receptor's source is a man aged 45-60 years with active or convalescent COVID-19. Specimen: peripheral blood. The CDR3 is CAIQEIAGGREQYF. The CDR3 DNA sequence: TGTGCCATCCAAGAAATAGCGGGAGGAAGGGAGCAGTACTTC.